Presented here are 20 T cell receptor beta chains from one specimen sequenced in a study of cytotoxic CD8 clonotypes in ibrutinib-treated CLL. This table comes from immunoSEQ multiplex PCR, and its TCRdb copy is limited to in-frame clones, with some not included. This sample has about 160,000 clones, with less than 85% found just once. The material sequenced was PBMCs, taken after 24 months of ibrutinib treatment. Every receptor here comes from a human donor with chronic lymphocytic leukemia.

The chain has TRBV5-4 and TRBJ2-5; TRBD2 agrees at 9 bases. The J call is uncertain, as TRBJ2-7 better fits the DNA end. The CDR3 sequence is 16 residues long. Germline V gives CDR1 SGHNT, CDR2 YYREEE (reference sequence). The CDR3 protein is CASSPELAGSSYEQYF. CDR3 sequence (DNA): TGTGCCAGCAGCCCCGAGCTAGCGGGGAGCTCCTACGAGCAGTACTTC.

The J gene is TRBJ2-4, the V gene TRBV2; the D gene could be TRBD1 or TRBD2 (6 bases each). Deletions cut 0 bases from V and 0 bases from J, with 12 bases between. Per germline, CDR1 SNHLY and CDR2 FYNNEI. CDR3 length: 17 amino acids. As DNA, the CDR3 is TGTGCCAGCAGTGAAGCGCTGTGGGGGGCAGCCAAAAACATTCAGTACTTC. The encoded protein is CASSEALWGAAKNIQYF.

The chain employs TRBV2 and TRBJ2-4; D ambiguous. The CDR3 length is 14 residues. Between the trimmed V and J ends, which lost 4 bases and 3 bases, there was a span of 10 bases. Per the germline V gene, CDR1 is SNHLY and CDR2 is FYNNEI. The CDR3 sequence is CASSARQVKNIQYF. The CDR3 DNA sequence: TGTGCCAGCAGTGCTAGGCAAGTCAAAAACATTCAGTACTTC.

This clone was observed a single time. The V call is TRBV4-2, the J call TRBJ1-2, with a weak D call TRBD1 (6 bases). CDR1 and CDR2 from the germline V gene are LGHNA and YNFKEQ. V was pared by 3 bases and J by 4 bases, with 12 bases between. The CDR3 is 14 amino acids. The CDR3, as DNA: TGTGCCAGCAGCCACGTTACAGGGTCCTATGGCTACACCTTC. The encoded protein is CASSHVTGSYGYTF.

The gene calls are TRBV6-5 and TRBJ2-3; no clear D gene. V gave up 6 bases and J gave up 1 base, with 11 bases separating them. The CDR3 is 14 amino acids. Germline CDR1 is MNHEY and CDR2 is SVGAGI. In DNA, the CDR3 is TGTGCCAGCAGCTACCAGCTCGGCACAGATACGCAGTATTTT. Residues: CASSYQLGTDTQYF.

The chain employs TRBV19 and TRBJ2-4, with D possibly matching TRBD1 (6 bases). V lost 3 bases, J lost 5 bases, and 14 bases lay in between. This CDR3 has 15 amino acids. In germline, CDR1 is LNHDA, CDR2 SQIVND (reference sequence). Here the CDR3 reads CASSMIGGIQNIQYF. The CDR3 coding sequence is TGTGCCAGTAGTATGATAGGGGGAATTCAAAACATTCAGTACTTC.

The chain joins TRBV6-5 to TRBJ1-4; D might be TRBD1 (6 bases). Per the germline V gene, CDR1 is MNHEY and CDR2 is SVGAGI. The CDR3 runs 16 residues. V gave up 4 bases and J gave up 3 bases, with 15 bases separating them. The CDR3 nucleotides read TGTGCCAGCAGTTGGACCTGGACAGTTCCTAATGAAAAACTGTTTTTT. Protein sequence: CASSWTWTVPNEKLFF.

The V and J genes are TRBV7-9 and TRBJ2-1; D is possibly TRBD1 (6 bases). Trimming took 1 base from V and 6 from J, leaving 13 bases between them. This CDR3 contains 15 residues. The germline gives CDR1 SEHNR, CDR2 FQNEAQ (reference sequence). CDR3 residues: CASSLVRQDTNEQFF. DNA for the CDR3: TGTGCCAGCAGCTTAGTTCGACAGGATACCAATGAGCAGTTCTTC.

The V gene is TRBV30, the J gene TRBJ1-1, with D maybe TRBD1 (6 bases). The V gene's germline CDR1 is GTSNPN and CDR2 SVGIG (reference sequence). The CDR3 has 13 residues. V was pared by 2 bases and J by 2 bases, with 9 bases between. The CDR3 is CAWSLGHNTEAFF. The CDR3 nucleotides read TGTGCCTGGAGTTTGGGACACAACACTGAAGCTTTCTTT.

This clone occurred once. J is TRBJ1-2 and V is TRBV28; no reliable D call. V gave up 5 bases and J gave up 2 bases, with 12 bases separating them. CDR3 length: 14 residues. The germline V gene encodes CDR1 MDHEN and CDR2 SYDVKM. CDR3 protein: CASSGRGRNYGYTF. The CDR3 DNA follows: TGTGCCAGCAGTGGACGAGGACGGAACTATGGCTACACCTTC.

The V gene is TRBV5-1, the J gene TRBJ2-7; D may match TRBD1 or TRBD2 (5 bases each). Germline V gives CDR1 SGHRS, CDR2 YFSETQ. V lost 3 bases and J 5 bases, leaving 15 bases between the germline ends. This CDR3 contains 14 residues. CDR3 sequence reads: CASSSLGVRDEQYF. The CDR3 DNA follows: TGCGCCAGCAGCTCCCTGGGGGTGAGGGACGAGCAGTACTTC. The full variable domain, with the rest looked up from reference TRBV5-1 and TRBJ2-7, is KAGVTQTPRYLIKTRGQQVTLSCSPISGHRSVSWYQQTPGQGLQFLFEYFSETQRNKGNFPGRFSGRQFSNSRSEMNVSTLELGDSALYLCASSSLGVRDEQYFGPGTRLTVT.

The chain couples TRBV4-3 to TRBJ2-1, with no clear D. The V end was cut by 2 bases, the J end by 4 bases, with 33 bases between. This CDR3 has 22 residues. CDR1 is LGHNA and CDR2 is YSLEER in the germline V gene. The CDR3 bases are TGCGCCAGCAGCCAACAGGCGCGAGTTTTGTCCCACCACCCCTTCCTTTACAATGAGCAGTTCTTC. As protein: CASSQQARVLSHHPFLYNEQFF.

The gene calls are TRBV27 and TRBJ1-2, with unresolved D. V shed 0 bases and J shed 8 bases, with 13 bases lying between them. The V gene's germline CDR1 is MNHEY and CDR2 SMNVEV (reference sequence). This CDR3 comprises 14 residues. In DNA, the CDR3 is TGTGCCAGCAGTTTATCCACAGTGTCGTGGGGCTACACCTTC. Its translation is CASSLSTVSWGYTF.

A single count supports this clone. The chain recombines TRBV5-4 with TRBJ2-1; the match to TRBD2 covers 7 bases. The CDR3 contains 13 residues. The V gene's germline CDR1 is SGHNT and CDR2 YYREEE (reference sequence). With 0 bases clipped from V and 10 bases from J, the junction kept 4 bases outside the gene matches. The CDR3 sequence is CASSLAAGVEQFF. The DNA of the CDR3 is TGTGCCAGCAGCTTGGCGGCGGGGGTCGAGCAGTTCTTC.

This clone was detected only a few times. The rearrangement uses TRBV30 and TRBJ1-5; a possible D gene is TRBD1 (6 bases). Germline lookup yields CDR1 GTSNPN and CDR2 SVGIG (reference sequence). The CDR3 is 13 amino acids. V lost 1 base, J lost 5 bases, and 9 bases lay in between. This CDR3 is CAWSGGPHQPQHF. CDR3 sequence (DNA): TGTGCCTGGAGTGGGGGGCCCCATCAGCCCCAGCATTTT.

The chain couples TRBV11-1 to TRBJ2-7; D tentatively reads TRBD1 or TRBD2 (5 bases each). Germline-derived CDR1 and CDR2 are SGHAT and FQDESV (reference sequence). This CDR3 is built from 17 residues. The V end lost 6 bases, the J end lost 0 bases, and 21 bases lay between the germline ends. The CDR3 region has the DNA TGTGCCAGCAGTTACGGGACCCCTGGGTTAAGCTCCTACGAGCAGTACTTC. It codes for CASSYGTPGLSSYEQYF. Filled out from reference TRBV11-1 and TRBJ2-7, the complete variable domain reads EAEVAQSPRYKITEKSQAVAFWCDPISGHATLYWYRQILGQGPELLVQFQDESVVDDSQLPKDRFSAERLKGVDSTLKIQPAELGDSAMYLCASSYGTPGLSSYEQYFGPGTRLTVT.

The CDR3 coding sequence is TGTGCCAGCAGTTTTATCCGCGGACAGGGCTGGGATGAGCAGTTCTTC. It yields the protein CASSFIRGQGWDEQFF. The rearrangement uses TRBV28 and TRBJ2-1, with 8 bases aligning to TRBD1. Germline CDR1 reads MDHEN; CDR2 reads SYDVKM. The CDR3 sequence is 16 residues long. V was pared by 3 bases and J by 8 bases, with 12 bases of the junction left unmatched.

The J gene is TRBJ2-1, the V gene TRBV30, with unresolved D. V lost 7 bases, J lost 6 bases, and 10 bases lay in between. The CDR3 runs to 11 residues. In germline, CDR1 is GTSNPN, CDR2 SVGIG (reference sequence). In DNA form, the CDR3 reads TGTGCCTCCCACGACTTCAATGAGCAGTTCTTC. Its protein product is CASHDFNEQFF.

This sequence joins TRBV6-6 and TRBJ2-1; a possible D gene is TRBD2 (5 bases). The CDR3 extends over 12 amino acids. The germline gives CDR1 MNHNY, CDR2 SVGAGI (reference sequence). The V and J ends lost 4 bases and 6 bases respectively, with 7 bases between them. CDR3 DNA sequence: TGTGCCAGCAGTTCTACTAGCAATGAGCAGTTCTTC. It specifies CASSSTSNEQFF.

The J gene is TRBJ2-7, the V gene TRBV7-2; D is possibly TRBD1 or TRBD2 (5 bases each). The ends were cut back, 8 bases at V and 2 bases at J, with 10 bases in the middle. The CDR3 sequence is 12 residues long. CDR1 and CDR2 from the germline V gene are SGHTA and FQGNSA. The chain's CDR3 is CASGGDTYEQYF. The CDR3 nucleotides read TGTGCCAGCGGGGGAGACACCTACGAGCAGTACTTC. The variable domain in full, with the rest retrieved from reference TRBV7-2 and TRBJ2-7, is GAGVSQSPSNKVTEKGKDVELRCDPISGHTALYWYRQSLGQGLEFLIYFQGNSAPDKSGLPSDRFSAERTGGSVSTLTIQRTQQEDSAVYLCASGGDTYEQYFGPGTRLTVT.